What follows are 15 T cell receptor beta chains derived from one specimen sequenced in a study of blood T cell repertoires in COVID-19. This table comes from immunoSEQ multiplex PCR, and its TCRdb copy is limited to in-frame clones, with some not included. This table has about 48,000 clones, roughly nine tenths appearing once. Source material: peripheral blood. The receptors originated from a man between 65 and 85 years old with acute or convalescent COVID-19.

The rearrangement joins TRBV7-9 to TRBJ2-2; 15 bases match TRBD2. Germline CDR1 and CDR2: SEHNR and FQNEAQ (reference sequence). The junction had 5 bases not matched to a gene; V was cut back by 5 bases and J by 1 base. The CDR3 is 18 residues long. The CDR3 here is CASSLGTSGGRNTGELFF. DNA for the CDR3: TGTGCCAGCAGCCTCGGGACTAGCGGGGGGCGGAACACCGGGGAGCTGTTTTTT.

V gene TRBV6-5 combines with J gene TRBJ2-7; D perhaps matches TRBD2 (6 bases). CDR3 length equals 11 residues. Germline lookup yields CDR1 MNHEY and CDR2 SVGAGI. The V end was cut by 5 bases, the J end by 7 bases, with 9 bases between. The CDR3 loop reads CASSTGLEQYF. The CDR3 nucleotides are TGTGCCAGCAGTACGGGACTTGAGCAGTACTTC.

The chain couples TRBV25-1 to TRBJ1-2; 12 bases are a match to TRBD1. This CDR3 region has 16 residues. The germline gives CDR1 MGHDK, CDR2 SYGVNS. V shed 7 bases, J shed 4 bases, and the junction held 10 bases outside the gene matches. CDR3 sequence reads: CASKGGTGGFGYGYTF. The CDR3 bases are TGTGCCAGCAAGGGGGGGACAGGGGGCTTTGGCTATGGCTACACCTTC.

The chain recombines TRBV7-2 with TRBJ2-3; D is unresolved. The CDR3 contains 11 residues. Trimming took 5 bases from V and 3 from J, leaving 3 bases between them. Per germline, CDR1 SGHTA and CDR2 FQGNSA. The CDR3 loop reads CASSPTDTQYF. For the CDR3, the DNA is TGTGCCAGCAGCCCGACAGATACGCAGTATTTT.

CDR3 sequence (DNA): TGTGCCAGCAGCTTGCAGGGAAATGAAAAACTGTTTTTT. Translated, it gives CASSLQGNEKLFF. The rearrangement uses TRBV5-5 and TRBJ1-4, with D possibly being TRBD1 (5 bases). This CDR3 comprises 13 residues. The germline gives CDR1 SGHKS, CDR2 YYEKEE (reference sequence). Trimming left V 1 base short and J 5 bases short, with 6 bases between.

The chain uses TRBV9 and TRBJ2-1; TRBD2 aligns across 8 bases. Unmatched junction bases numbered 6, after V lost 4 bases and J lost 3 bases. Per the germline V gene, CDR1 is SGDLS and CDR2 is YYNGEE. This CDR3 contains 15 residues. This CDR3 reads CASSTGRVGYNEQFF. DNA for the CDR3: TGTGCCAGCAGCACCGGGAGGGTGGGCTACAATGAGCAGTTCTTC.

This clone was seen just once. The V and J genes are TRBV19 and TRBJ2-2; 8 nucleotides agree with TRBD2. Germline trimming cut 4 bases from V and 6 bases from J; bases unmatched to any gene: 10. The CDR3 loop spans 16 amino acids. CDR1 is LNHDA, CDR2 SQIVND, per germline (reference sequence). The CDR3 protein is CASSSTGTRYSGELFF. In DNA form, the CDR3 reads TGTGCCAGTAGTAGCACCGGGACTAGATATTCCGGGGAGCTGTTTTTT.

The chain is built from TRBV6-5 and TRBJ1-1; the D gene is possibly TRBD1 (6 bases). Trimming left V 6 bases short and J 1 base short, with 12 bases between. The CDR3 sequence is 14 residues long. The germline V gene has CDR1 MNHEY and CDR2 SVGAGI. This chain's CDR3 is CASSPGQPNTEAFF. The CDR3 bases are TGTGCCAGCAGCCCGGGACAACCGAACACTGAAGCTTTCTTT.

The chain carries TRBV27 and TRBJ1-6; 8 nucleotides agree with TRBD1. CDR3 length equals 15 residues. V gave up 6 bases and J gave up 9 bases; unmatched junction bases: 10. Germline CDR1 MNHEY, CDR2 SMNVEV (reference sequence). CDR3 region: CASSSDRGFGSPLHF. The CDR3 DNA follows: TGTGCCAGCAGCTCTGACAGGGGCTTTGGTTCACCCCTCCACTTT.

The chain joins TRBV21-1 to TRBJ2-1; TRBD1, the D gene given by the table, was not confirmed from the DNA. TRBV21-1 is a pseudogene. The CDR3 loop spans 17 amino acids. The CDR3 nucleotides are TGTGCCAGCAGCAAAAAATCGGAGTTGCCAGGGAACAATGAGCAGTTCTTC. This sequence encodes CASSKKSELPGNNEQFF.

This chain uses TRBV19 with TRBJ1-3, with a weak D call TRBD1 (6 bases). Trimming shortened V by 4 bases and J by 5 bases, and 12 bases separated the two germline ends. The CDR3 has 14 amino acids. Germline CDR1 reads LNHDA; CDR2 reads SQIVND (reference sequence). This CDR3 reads CASSTWDNRNTIYF. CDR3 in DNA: TGTGCCAGTAGTACTTGGGACAACCGAAACACCATATATTTT.

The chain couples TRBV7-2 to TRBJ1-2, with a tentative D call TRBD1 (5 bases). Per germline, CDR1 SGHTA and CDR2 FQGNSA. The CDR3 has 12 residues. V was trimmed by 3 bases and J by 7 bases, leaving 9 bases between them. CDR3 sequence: CASSFSGFGYTF. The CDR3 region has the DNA TGTGCCAGCAGCTTTTCAGGGTTTGGCTACACCTTC.

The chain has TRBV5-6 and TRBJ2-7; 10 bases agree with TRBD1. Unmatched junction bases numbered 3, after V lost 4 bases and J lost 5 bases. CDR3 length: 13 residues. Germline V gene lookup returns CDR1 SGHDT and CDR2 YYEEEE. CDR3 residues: CASSPGQGNEQYF. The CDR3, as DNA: TGTGCCAGCAGCCCGGGACAGGGGAACGAGCAGTACTTC.

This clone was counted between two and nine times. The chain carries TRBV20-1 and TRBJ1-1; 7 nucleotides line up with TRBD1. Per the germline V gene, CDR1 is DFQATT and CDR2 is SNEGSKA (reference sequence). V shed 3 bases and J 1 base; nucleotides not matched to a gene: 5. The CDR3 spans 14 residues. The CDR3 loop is CSASRQGENTEAFF. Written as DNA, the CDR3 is TGCAGTGCTAGTAGACAGGGAGAGAACACTGAAGCTTTCTTT.

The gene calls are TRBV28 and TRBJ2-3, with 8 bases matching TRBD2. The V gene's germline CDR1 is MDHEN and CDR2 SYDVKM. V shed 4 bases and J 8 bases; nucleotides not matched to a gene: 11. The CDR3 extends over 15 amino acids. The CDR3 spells CASSSPGGKQSTQYF. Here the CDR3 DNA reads TGTGCCAGCAGTTCCCCGGGGGGGAAGCAAAGTACGCAGTATTTT.